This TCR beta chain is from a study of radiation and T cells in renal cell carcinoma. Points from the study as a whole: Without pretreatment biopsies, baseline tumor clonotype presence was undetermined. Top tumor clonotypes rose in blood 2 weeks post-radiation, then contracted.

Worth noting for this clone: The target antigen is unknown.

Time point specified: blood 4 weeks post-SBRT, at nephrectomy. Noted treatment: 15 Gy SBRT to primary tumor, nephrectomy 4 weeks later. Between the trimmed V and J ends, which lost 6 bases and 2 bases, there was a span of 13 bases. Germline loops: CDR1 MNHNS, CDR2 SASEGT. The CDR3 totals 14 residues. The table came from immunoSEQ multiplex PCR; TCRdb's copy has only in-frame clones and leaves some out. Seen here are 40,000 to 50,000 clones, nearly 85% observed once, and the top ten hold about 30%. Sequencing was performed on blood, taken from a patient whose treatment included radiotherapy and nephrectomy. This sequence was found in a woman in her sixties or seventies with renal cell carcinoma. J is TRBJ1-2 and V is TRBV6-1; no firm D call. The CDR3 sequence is CASSLEKGNYGYTF. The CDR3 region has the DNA TGTGCCAGCAGCCTGGAGAAGGGAAACTATGGCTACACCTTC.